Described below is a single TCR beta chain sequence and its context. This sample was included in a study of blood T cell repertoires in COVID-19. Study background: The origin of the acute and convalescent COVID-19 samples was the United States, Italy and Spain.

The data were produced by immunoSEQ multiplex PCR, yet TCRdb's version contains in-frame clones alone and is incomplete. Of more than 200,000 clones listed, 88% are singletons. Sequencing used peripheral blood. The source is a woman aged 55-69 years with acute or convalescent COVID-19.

In DNA, the CDR3 is TGTGCCAGCAGCCTCACACTAGAATCTGGGGAGCTGTTTTTT. It yields the protein CASSLTLESGELFF. The chain carries TRBV7-9 and TRBJ2-2; maybe TRBD2 (5 bases). This CDR3 is built from 14 residues. Trimming left V 5 bases short and J 8 bases short, with 15 bases between. CDR1 and CDR2 (germline): SEHNR, FQNEAQ (reference sequence). Full variable domain (rest looked up from reference TRBV7-9 and TRBJ2-2): DTGVSQNPRHKITKRGQNVTFRCDPISEHNRLYWYRQTLGQGPEFLTYFQNEAQLEKSRLLSDRFSAERPKGSFSTLEIQRTEQGDSAMYLCASSLTLESGELFFGEGSRLTVL.